These 15 T cell receptor beta chains share one sample of origin, sequenced in a study of human T cells and chemical hapten exposure. A single record per CDR3 protein comes from TCRdb applying MiXCR to the RACE reads. Of about 160,000 distinct CDR3 sequences listed, around a quarter were seen once; the top ten hold 2% to 2.5%. The time point: patch test 3, about 24 weeks after DPC sensitization. Documented treatment: therapeutic diphenylcyclopropenone sensitization with weekly scalp DPC. The material sequenced was whole blood, taken in connection with sensitization to the hapten diphenylcyclopropenone (DPC). The origin of the receptors is a woman in her late teens or twenties with alopecia areata. Some clones in this sample may be carry-over from other donors' samples.

The CDR3 sequence: CASSLSGGTQYF. CDR3 bases: TGTGCCAGCAGTTTATCTGGGGGTACGCAGTATTTT. The chain joins TRBV27 to TRBJ2-3; the D call may be TRBD1 or TRBD2 (5 bases each). CDR3 size: 12 residues. The germline V gene has CDR1 MNHEY and CDR2 SMNVEV (reference sequence). With 0 bases removed from V and 8 bases from J, the gap between germline ends came to 6 bases.

This clonotype has more than one count but fewer than ten. V usage is TRBV12-3 or TRBV12-4 and J usage is TRBJ2-1; no reliable D call. V was pared by 5 bases and J by 3 bases, with 5 bases between. This CDR3 region has 12 residues. CDR3 region: CASSPRYNEQFF. The CDR3 nucleotides are TGTGCCAGCAGTCCCCGCTACAATGAGCAGTTCTTC.

The chain employs TRBV28 and TRBJ1-3; D is undetermined. V lost 10 bases to trimming and J lost 4 bases, with 14 bases between them. Germline V gene lookup returns CDR1 MDHEN and CDR2 SYDVKM. CDR3 length: 13 residues. The CDR3 DNA is TGTGCCACCACGAGCCCTTACGGAAACACCATATATTTT. Translation gives CATTSPYGNTIYF.

This clonotype has just one count. The chain carries TRBV25-1 and TRBJ2-7; D ambiguous. The CDR3 is 12 amino acids. Germline-derived CDR1 and CDR2 are MGHDK and SYGVNS. V shed 4 bases and J shed 3 bases, with 7 bases lying between them. CDR3 sequence: CASSGHNYEQYF. CDR3 DNA sequence: TGTGCCAGCAGTGGACACAACTACGAGCAGTACTTC.

There are a few counts of this clonotype. The gene calls are TRBV20-1 and TRBJ1-2, with D tentatively TRBD1 (6 bases). Germline values: CDR1 DFQATT, CDR2 SNEGSKA (reference sequence). CDR3 size: 14 residues. Trimming pared 5 bases from V and 6 bases from J, leaving 19 bases between. CDR3 protein: CSAQQGGPSDGYTF. DNA for the CDR3: TGCAGTGCTCAACAGGGAGGGCCTTCTGATGGCTACACCTTC.

CDR3 sequence reads: CASSGAPGGYEQYF. In DNA, the CDR3 is TGTGCCAGCAGTGGGGCGCCAGGGGGGTACGAGCAGTACTTC. The chain is built from TRBV2 and TRBJ2-7, with D maybe TRBD1 (7 bases). Trimming left V 4 bases short and J 4 bases short, with 14 bases between. The CDR3 is made up of 14 amino acids. Germline CDR1 is SNHLY and CDR2 is FYNNEI. The full variable domain, in which reference TRBV2 and TRBJ2-7 provide the parts outside the CDR3, is EPEVTQTPSHQVTQMGQEVILRCVPISNHLYFYWYRQILGQKVEFLVSFYNNEISEKSEIFDDQFSVERPDGSNFTLKIRSTKLEDSAMYFCASSGAPGGYEQYFGPGTRLTVT.

This clonotype was found a few times. The rearrangement links TRBV30 to TRBJ2-1; 7 bases match TRBD2. The length of the CDR3 is 14 residues. The germline V gene encodes CDR1 GTSNPN and CDR2 SVGIG (reference sequence). J gave up 8 bases and V 1 base, and 8 bases lay outside the gene matches. CDR3 sequence reads: CAWSAAGVGDEQFF. The CDR3 DNA reads as TGTGCCTGGAGTGCTGCGGGAGTCGGGGATGAGCAGTTCTTC.

This clonotype has only a few counts. J is TRBJ2-3 and V is TRBV12-3 or TRBV12-4, with 10 bases that match TRBD2. Trimming took 3 bases from V and 5 from J; bases not matched to a gene: 5. The CDR3 contains 15 residues. CDR3 nucleotide sequence: TGTGCCAGCAGTTTGAAAGCGGGAGGGTTAGATACGCAGTATTTT. Its translation is CASSLKAGGLDTQYF.

V usage is TRBV4-1 and J usage is TRBJ2-2; D perhaps matches TRBD2 (5 bases). V lost 1 base to trimming and J lost 8 bases, with 8 bases between them. From germline, CDR1 is MGHRA and CDR2 YSYEKL. The CDR3 extends over 13 amino acids. CDR3 bases: TGCGCCAGCAGCCAAGTCGGACTGGGGGAGCTGTTTTTT. It encodes CASSQVGLGELFF.

A few counts support this clonotype. The rearrangement uses TRBV7-9 and TRBJ2-7, with TRBD2 matching 8 bases. V was clipped by 5 bases and J by 3 bases; unmatched bases: 12. Germline V CDR1 and CDR2: SEHNR, FQNEAQ (reference sequence). CDR3 size: 16 residues. In DNA form, the CDR3 reads TGTGCCAGCAGCGATCCGGGACTAGGACCCCGCTACGAGCAGTACTTC. Protein sequence: CASSDPGLGPRYEQYF.

The chain combines TRBV7-8 with TRBJ2-1, with TRBD1 identical over 7 bases. The junction had 2 bases not matched to a gene; V was cut back by 3 bases and J by 9 bases. This CDR3 has 12 amino acids. CDR1 and CDR2 (germline): SGHVS, FQNEAQ. The CDR3 region is CASSFAGGEQFF. CDR3 DNA: TGTGCCAGCAGCTTCGCAGGGGGTGAGCAGTTCTTC.

The chain links TRBV2 to TRBJ1-5, with a tentative D call TRBD1 (6 bases). The germline V gene encodes CDR1 SNHLY and CDR2 FYNNEI. Trimming removed 6 bases from V and 2 bases from J, with 17 bases in between. The CDR3 runs 16 residues. The CDR3: CASRLRGASGNQPQHF. In nucleotides, the CDR3 is TGTGCCAGCAGACTCAGGGGAGCGTCGGGCAATCAGCCCCAGCATTTT.

This clonotype was seen more than once but under ten times. The rearrangement joins TRBV6-2 or TRBV6-3 to TRBJ2-5; D may match TRBD1 or TRBD2 (5 bases each). Germline loops: CDR1 MNHEY, CDR2 SVGEGT. The V and J ends lost 8 bases and 10 bases respectively, with 5 bases between them. The CDR3 is made up of 8 amino acids. The CDR3 DNA reads TGTGCCAGCGGGGGCCAGTACTTC. It yields the protein CASGGQYF.

This clonotype has more than one count but fewer than ten. The chain links TRBV6-6 to TRBJ1-3; 8 nucleotides align to TRBD1. The junction had 5 bases not matched to a gene; V was cut back by 2 bases and J by 8 bases. Germline CDR1 is MNHNY and CDR2 is SVGAGI (reference sequence). The CDR3 length is 14 residues. The CDR3 coding sequence is TGTGCCAGCAGTTACGGGCAGGGGGCAGACACCATATATTTT. Protein sequence: CASSYGQGADTIYF.

This clonotype was observed a few times. The chain recombines TRBV29-1 with TRBJ1-1, with 8 positions matching TRBD1. V dropped 8 bases and J dropped 1; count of bases not matched to a gene: 9. CDR3 size: 14 residues. In germline, CDR1 is SQVTM, CDR2 ANQGSEA. This CDR3 reads CSSLQGAGNTEAFF. The CDR3 DNA sequence: TGCAGCTCCCTTCAGGGGGCTGGGAACACTGAAGCTTTCTTT.